Sequencing of this TCR beta chain was carried out in a study of shared T cell receptors in the human thymus. The germline V gene encodes CDR1 SEHNR and CDR2 FQNEAQ (reference sequence). CDR3 length: 17 residues. V was pared by 1 base and J by 0 bases, with 10 bases between. Profiling relied on immunoSEQ multiplex PCR, and the TCRdb table lists in-frame clones only, not all of them. The data hold some 400,000 clones, with approximately 95% observed a single time. Material for sequencing was thymocytes. The chain couples TRBV7-9 to TRBJ2-6; no clear D gene. The source is a human donor. The CDR3 protein is CASSLVRYGSGANVLTF. The CDR3 nucleotides are TGTGCCAGCAGCTTAGTGAGGTACGGCTCTGGGGCCAACGTCCTGACTTTC.